These 31 T cell receptor beta chains originate from one sample sequenced in a study of CD8 T cells in Susac syndrome. After extraction with the RNeasy kit, roughly 0.5 to 1 ug of the RNA was reverse transcribed using random hexamers. TCRdb reprocessed the immunoSEQ multiplex PCR reads with MiXCR, giving one entry per CDR3 protein. The sample lists about 180,000 distinct CDR3 sequences, under 95% occurring once. Sequenced material: CD4+ T cells from PBMCs. The receptors originated from a human donor with Susac syndrome.

V is TRBV20-1 and J is TRBJ2-1; maybe TRBD1 (5 bases). Germline V lookup: CDR1 DFQATT, CDR2 SNEGSKA (reference sequence). The CDR3 is 13 residues long. V was pared by 6 bases and J by 1 base, with 10 bases between. The CDR3 DNA reads TGCAGTGCAGGACACAGGTCCTACAATGAGCAGTTCTTC. This sequence encodes CSAGHRSYNEQFF.

This chain links TRBV24-1 with TRBJ1-1; D unresolved. The CDR3 consists of 11 residues. Trimming cost V 12 bases and J 4 bases, with 11 bases left between them. Per germline, CDR1 KGHDR and CDR2 SFDVKD. The CDR3 region has the DNA TGTGCCCCCGGGGATCGCACTGAAGCTTTCTTT. This encodes CAPGDRTEAFF.

The chain recombines TRBV7-2 with TRBJ2-1; 7 bases align to TRBD1. The germline gives CDR1 SGHTA, CDR2 FQGNSA. Trimming took 5 bases from V and 6 from J; bases not matched to a gene: 10. The CDR3 loop spans 15 amino acids. The CDR3 sequence: CASSRGGHTSNEQFF. In DNA form, the CDR3 reads TGTGCCAGCAGCCGAGGGGGCCACACAAGCAATGAGCAGTTCTTC.

This chain connects TRBV27 to TRBJ1-5, with a tentative D call TRBD1 (6 bases). V shed 2 bases and J shed 10 bases, with 12 bases lying between them. CDR3 length: 13 amino acids. Germline V gene lookup returns CDR1 MNHEY and CDR2 SMNVEV (reference sequence). CDR3 bases: TGTGCCAGCAGTTTAACAGGGCGGCACCCCCAGCATTTT. Translated: CASSLTGRHPQHF.

V and J are TRBV6-1 and TRBJ1-6, with TRBD1 matching 9 bases. Germline values: CDR1 MNHNS, CDR2 SASEGT. V was clipped by 6 bases and J by 9 bases; unmatched bases: 9. This CDR3 contains 15 residues. The CDR3 DNA follows: TGTGCCAGCAGGAAACAGACAGGGGGTTCTTCACCCCTCCACTTT. Translated, it gives CASRKQTGGSSPLHF.

This chain connects TRBV20-1 to TRBJ2-5; tentatively, D is TRBD1 (5 bases). The germline V gene has CDR1 DFQATT and CDR2 SNEGSKA (reference sequence). The V end was cut by 4 bases, the J end by 3 bases, with 15 bases between. The CDR3 consists of 14 residues. For the CDR3, the DNA is TGCAGTGCTACGATAGGGGCAGCAGAAGAGACCCAGTACTTC. Protein: CSATIGAAEETQYF.

V is TRBV6-5 and J is TRBJ1-1; TRBD1 is a possible D gene (5 bases). Per germline, CDR1 MNHEY and CDR2 SVGAGI. The CDR3 has 13 residues. The V end lost 5 bases, the J end lost 3 bases, and 10 bases lay between the germline ends. The CDR3 DNA reads TGTGCCAGCAGTAACCTGGGGCACACTGAAGCTTTCTTT. This gives the protein CASSNLGHTEAFF.

This rearrangement joins TRBV27 to TRBJ1-6, with D possibly being TRBD1 (6 bases). The V end lost 8 bases, the J end lost 7 bases, and 18 bases lay between the germline ends. The germline V gene encodes CDR1 MNHEY and CDR2 SMNVEV (reference sequence). CDR3 length: 15 residues. CDR3 region: CASGSPGHLNSPLHF. DNA for the CDR3: TGTGCCAGCGGGTCCCCGGGACACCTCAATTCACCCCTCCACTTT.

V is TRBV7-2 and J is TRBJ2-4; D uncertain. Germline V gene lookup returns CDR1 SGHTA and CDR2 FQGNSA. Trimming removed 1 base from V and 2 bases from J, with 9 bases in between. The length of the CDR3 is 15 residues. The CDR3 DNA reads TGTGCCAGCAGCTTAGTAGTGCCATCCAAAAACATTCAGTACTTC. Its protein is CASSLVVPSKNIQYF.

This rearrangement joins TRBV30 to TRBJ2-7; D is uncertain. Germline V gene sequence: CDR1 GTSNPN, CDR2 SVGIG (reference sequence). Trimming cost V 1 base and J 6 bases, with 16 bases left between them. This CDR3 has 14 amino acids. The CDR3: CAWSAPLPRLEQYF. CDR3 DNA sequence: TGTGCCTGGAGTGCCCCCCTCCCGAGGCTCGAGCAGTACTTC.

V gene TRBV29-1 combines with J gene TRBJ1-2; TRBD1 matches at 7 bases. The CDR3 totals 13 residues. The V and J ends lost 7 bases and 4 bases, in that order; junction bases with no gene match: 9. In germline, CDR1 is SQVTM, CDR2 ANQGSEA. The CDR3 here is CSGTSRDSYGYTF. The CDR3 coding sequence is TGCAGCGGCACGTCACGGGACAGCTATGGCTACACCTTC.

This chain uses TRBV7-2 with TRBJ1-1; a possible D gene is TRBD1 (5 bases). CDR1 and CDR2 from the germline V gene are SGHTA and FQGNSA. CDR3 length equals 15 residues. The V gene lost 5 bases and the J gene lost 5 bases, with 18 bases spanning the gap. As DNA, the CDR3 is TGTGCCAGCAGCGGTAGGAATGCAGGGTGGACTGAAGCTTTCTTT. Protein: CASSGRNAGWTEAFF.

The V gene is TRBV12-3 or TRBV12-4, the J gene TRBJ1-2; D is ambiguous. There are 16 residues in the CDR3. V shed 7 bases and J shed 0 bases, with 18 bases lying between them. The CDR3 sequence is CASNQLWRAPNYGYTF. CDR3 DNA: TGTGCCAGCAACCAACTTTGGAGGGCGCCTAACTATGGCTACACCTTC.

This chain links TRBV15 with TRBJ1-5; D is ambiguous. V lost 0 bases, J lost 2 bases, and 5 bases lay in between. Germline V lookup: CDR1 LNHNV, CDR2 YYDKDF (reference sequence). The CDR3 is 14 amino acids. CDR3 sequence (DNA): TGTGCCACCAGCAGAGATCTGGGCAATCAGCCCCAGCATTTT. This encodes CATSRDLGNQPQHF.

The chain recombines TRBV28 with TRBJ2-7, with D possibly TRBD1 on 6 matching bases. The CDR3 runs to 18 residues. Per the germline V gene, CDR1 is MDHEN and CDR2 is SYDVKM. Trimming took off 4 bases at V and 6 bases at J, with 28 bases between the two ends. The CDR3 loop is CASSCSWAGEGCWGEQYF. The CDR3 DNA reads as TGTGCCAGCAGTTGTTCCTGGGCAGGGGAAGGGTGTTGGGGCGAGCAGTACTTC.

This rearrangement joins TRBV7-2 to TRBJ2-1; D not resolved. The CDR3 length is 13 residues. Germline V CDR1 and CDR2: SGHTA, FQGNSA. Trimming cost V 7 bases and J 7 bases, with 14 bases left between them. As DNA, the CDR3 is TGTGCCAGCACCTCACCACAGACGAATGAGCAGTTCTTC. This sequence encodes CASTSPQTNEQFF.

The chain employs TRBV20-1 and TRBJ2-1; perhaps TRBD1 as D (6 bases). V lost 3 bases and J lost 13, with 10 bases in between. This CDR3 region has 10 residues. Germline CDR1 DFQATT, CDR2 SNEGSKA (reference sequence). Here the CDR3 DNA reads TGCAGTGCTAGTGCGGACAGACAGTTCTTC. It specifies CSASADRQFF.

The chain combines TRBV29-1 with TRBJ2-3; D may match TRBD1 or TRBD2 (5 bases each). Looked up from germline, CDR1 is SQVTM and CDR2 is ANQGSEA. This CDR3 is built from 13 residues. V lost 2 bases and J 0 bases, leaving 6 bases between the germline ends. In nucleotides, the CDR3 is TGCAGCGTTGAACGGGACAGCACAGATACGCAGTATTTT. Encoded protein: CSVERDSTDTQYF.

This chain connects TRBV2 to TRBJ1-2; D might be TRBD1 (6 bases). Germline CDR1 SNHLY, CDR2 FYNNEI. Trimming pared 5 bases from V and 4 bases from J, leaving 17 bases between. The CDR3 extends over 15 amino acids. CDR3 sequence (DNA): TGTGCCAGCAGTCAAAACAACAGGGCCGGCTATGGCTACACCTTC. Protein sequence: CASSQNNRAGYGYTF.

This clonotype was counted a single time. This chain connects TRBV6-5 to TRBJ2-5; possibly TRBD1 for D (5 bases). In germline, CDR1 is MNHEY, CDR2 SVGAGI. V shed 5 bases and J shed 5 bases, with 9 bases lying between them. The CDR3 length is 12 residues. The CDR3 region is CASSGAGETQYF. The CDR3 DNA reads TGTGCCAGCAGTGGGGCCGGGGAGACCCAGTACTTC.

The chain employs TRBV20-1 and TRBJ2-7; no clear D gene. Germline V lookup: CDR1 DFQATT, CDR2 SNEGSKA (reference sequence). Trimming removed 5 bases from V and 0 bases from J, with 8 bases in between. The CDR3 runs to 12 residues. The CDR3 region has the DNA TGCAGTGCTCCCCGGAGCTCCTACGAGCAGTACTTC. Protein product: CSAPRSSYEQYF.

This rearrangement joins TRBV12-3 or TRBV12-4 to TRBJ2-7, with TRBD1 matching 8 bases. The CDR3 has 13 residues. J was trimmed by 6 bases and V by 7 bases; bases with no gene match: 8. The CDR3: CASTPDRAGEQYF. Written as DNA, the CDR3 is TGTGCCAGCACCCCGGACAGGGCGGGCGAGCAGTACTTC.

The chain joins TRBV25-1 to TRBJ2-5; D is possibly TRBD1 (6 bases). Germline lookup yields CDR1 MGHDK and CDR2 SYGVNS. Trimming removed 2 bases from V and 2 bases from J, with 24 bases in between. The CDR3 is 19 residues long. CDR3 sequence: CASSERAAGDTRNQETQYF. The CDR3, as DNA: TGTGCCAGCAGTGAAAGAGCGGCAGGGGACACTCGTAATCAAGAGACCCAGTACTTC.

V usage is TRBV5-1 and J usage is TRBJ2-5, with TRBD2 as a possible D gene (5 bases). Looked up from germline, CDR1 is SGHRS and CDR2 is YFSETQ. The CDR3 length is 15 residues. V was pared by 1 base and J by 4 bases, with 14 bases between. CDR3 nucleotide sequence: TGCGCCAGCAGCTTGATGTCCGGGGTGGCAGAGACCCAGTACTTC. Its protein product is CASSLMSGVAETQYF.

The chain recombines TRBV20-1 with TRBJ2-3; D remains unclear. CDR3 length: 12 amino acids. The V gene's germline CDR1 is DFQATT and CDR2 SNEGSKA (reference sequence). V lost 6 bases, J lost 2 bases, and 9 bases lay in between. CDR3 nucleotides: TGCAGTGCCCCAATTCTCACAGATACGCAGTATTTT. Translated: CSAPILTDTQYF.

This sequence joins TRBV7-8 and TRBJ2-1, with D possibly TRBD1 on 6 matching bases. Germline loops: CDR1 SGHVS, CDR2 FQNEAQ. This CDR3 has 15 residues. The V end was cut by 1 base, the J end by 6 bases, with 13 bases between. The CDR3 protein is CASSLELAGVNEQFF. CDR3 DNA: TGTGCCAGCAGCTTAGAATTGGCAGGGGTCAATGAGCAGTTCTTC. The full variable domain, its missing parts supplied by reference TRBV7-8 and TRBJ2-1, is GAGVSQSPRYKVAKRGQDVALRCDPISGHVSLFWYQQALGQGPEFLTYFQNEAQLDKSGLPSDRFFAERPEGSVSTLKIQRTQQEDSAVYLCASSLELAGVNEQFFGPGTRLTVL.

This chain links TRBV7-8 with TRBJ2-7; unclear D gene. The germline V and J ends were trimmed by 7 bases and 0 bases, with 16 bases remaining between them. Looked up from germline, CDR1 is SGHVS and CDR2 is FQNEAQ. CDR3 length: 15 amino acids. DNA for the CDR3: TGTGCCAGCACCCTTGACAAGGCTAGCTCCTACGAGCAGTACTTC. Its translation is CASTLDKASSYEQYF. Full variable domain (rest looked up from reference TRBV7-8 and TRBJ2-7): GAGVSQSPRYKVAKRGQDVALRCDPISGHVSLFWYQQALGQGPEFLTYFQNEAQLDKSGLPSDRFFAERPEGSVSTLKIQRTQQEDSAVYLCASTLDKASSYEQYFGPGTRLTVT.

The rearrangement joins TRBV2 to TRBJ2-1; no definite D call. The V gene lost 6 bases and the J gene lost 9 bases, with 9 bases spanning the gap. Germline CDR1 reads SNHLY; CDR2 reads FYNNEI. The CDR3 length is 11 residues. Written as DNA, the CDR3 is TGTGCCAGCAGGTACATGGGTGAGCAGTTCTTC. Translated, it gives CASRYMGEQFF.

The chain joins TRBV24-1 to TRBJ2-3; D may be TRBD2 (6 bases). Germline CDR1 is KGHDR and CDR2 is SFDVKD. This CDR3 contains 14 residues. Trimming took off 9 bases at V and 5 bases at J, with 17 bases between the two ends. CDR3 in amino acids: CATSPAGTVDTQYF. The CDR3, as DNA: TGTGCCACCTCCCCTGCGGGGACGGTAGATACGCAGTATTTT.

CDR3 loop: CASSYRETSSYSYEQYF. Written as DNA, the CDR3 is TGTGCCAGCAGTTACCGGGAGACTTCCAGTTATTCCTACGAGCAGTACTTC. The J gene is TRBJ2-7, the V gene TRBV6-2 or TRBV6-3; tentative D call: TRBD2 (6 bases). Germline CDR1 reads MNHEY; CDR2 reads SVGEGT. This CDR3 is 17 amino acids long. V lost 2 bases and J lost 1, with 18 bases in between.

The rearrangement links TRBV7-2 to TRBJ1-1; 7 bases map to TRBD1. The CDR3 totals 14 residues. Germline V gene data show CDR1 as SGHTA and CDR2 as FQGNSA. The ends lost 3 bases at V and 2 bases at J; junction bases unmatched: 3. The CDR3 here is CASSLRQGNTEAFF. The DNA of the CDR3 is TGTGCCAGCAGCTTGCGACAGGGAAACACTGAAGCTTTCTTT. The whole variable domain, filled in from reference TRBV7-2 and TRBJ1-1, reads GAGVSQSPSNKVTEKGKDVELRCDPISGHTALYWYRQSLGQGLEFLIYFQGNSAPDKSGLPSDRFSAERTGGSVSTLTIQRTQQEDSAVYLCASSLRQGNTEAFFGQGTRLTVV.